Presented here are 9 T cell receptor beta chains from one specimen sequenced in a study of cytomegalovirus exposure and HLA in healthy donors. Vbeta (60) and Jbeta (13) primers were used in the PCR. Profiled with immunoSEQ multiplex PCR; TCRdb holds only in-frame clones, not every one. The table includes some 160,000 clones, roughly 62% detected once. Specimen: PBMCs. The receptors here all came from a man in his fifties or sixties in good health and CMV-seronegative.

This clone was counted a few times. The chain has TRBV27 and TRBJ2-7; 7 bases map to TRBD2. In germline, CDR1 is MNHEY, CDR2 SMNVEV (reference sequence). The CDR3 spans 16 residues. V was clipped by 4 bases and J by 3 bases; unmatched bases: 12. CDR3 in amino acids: CASSSTGGSGLYEQYF. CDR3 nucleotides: TGTGCCAGCAGTTCGACGGGGGGTAGCGGGCTCTACGAGCAGTACTTC.

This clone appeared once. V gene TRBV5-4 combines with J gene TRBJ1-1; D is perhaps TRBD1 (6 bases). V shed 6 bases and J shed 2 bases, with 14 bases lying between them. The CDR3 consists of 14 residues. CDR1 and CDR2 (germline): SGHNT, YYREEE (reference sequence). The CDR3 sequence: CASTHGGGNTEAFF. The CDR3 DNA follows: TGTGCCAGCACTCATGGGGGCGGAAACACTGAAGCTTTCTTT.

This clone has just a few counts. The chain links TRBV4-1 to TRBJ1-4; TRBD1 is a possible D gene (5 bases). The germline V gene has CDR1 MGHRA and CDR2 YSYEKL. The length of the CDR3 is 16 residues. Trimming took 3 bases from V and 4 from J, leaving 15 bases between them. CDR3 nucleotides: TGCGCCAGCAGCCAGGTCCAAGGGGTCCTTAATGAAAAACTGTTTTTT. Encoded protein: CASSQVQGVLNEKLFF.

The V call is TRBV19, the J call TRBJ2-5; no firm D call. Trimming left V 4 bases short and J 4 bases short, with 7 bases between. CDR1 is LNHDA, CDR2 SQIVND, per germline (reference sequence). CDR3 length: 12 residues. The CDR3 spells CASSTSVETQYF. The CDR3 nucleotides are TGTGCCAGTAGTACCAGCGTAGAGACCCAGTACTTC.

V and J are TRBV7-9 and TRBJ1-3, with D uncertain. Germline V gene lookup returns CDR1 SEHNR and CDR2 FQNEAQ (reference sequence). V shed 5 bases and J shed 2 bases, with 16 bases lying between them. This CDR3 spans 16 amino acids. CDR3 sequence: CASSNQRGGAGNTIYF. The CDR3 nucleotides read TGTGCCAGCAGCAACCAGCGGGGAGGAGCTGGAAACACCATATATTTT.

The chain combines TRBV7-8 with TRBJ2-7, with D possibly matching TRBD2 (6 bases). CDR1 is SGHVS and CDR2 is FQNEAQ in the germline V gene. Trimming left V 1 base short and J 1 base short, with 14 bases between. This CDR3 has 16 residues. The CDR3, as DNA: TGTGCCAGCAGCTTAGGGACATTGGAGGGGTCCTACGAGCAGTACTTC. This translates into CASSLGTLEGSYEQYF.

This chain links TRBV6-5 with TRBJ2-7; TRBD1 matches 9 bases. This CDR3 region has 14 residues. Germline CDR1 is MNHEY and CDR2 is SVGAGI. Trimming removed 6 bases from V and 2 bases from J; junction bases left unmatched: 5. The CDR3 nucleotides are TGTGCCAGCAGGAGAGGACAGGGGCCCTACGAGCAGTACTTC. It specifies CASRRGQGPYEQYF.

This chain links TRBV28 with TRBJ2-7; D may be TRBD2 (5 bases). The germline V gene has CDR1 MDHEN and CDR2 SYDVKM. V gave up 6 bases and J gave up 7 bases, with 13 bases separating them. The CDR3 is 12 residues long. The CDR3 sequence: CASSLQRWEQYF. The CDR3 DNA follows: TGTGCCAGCAGCCTACAGCGGTGGGAGCAGTACTTC.

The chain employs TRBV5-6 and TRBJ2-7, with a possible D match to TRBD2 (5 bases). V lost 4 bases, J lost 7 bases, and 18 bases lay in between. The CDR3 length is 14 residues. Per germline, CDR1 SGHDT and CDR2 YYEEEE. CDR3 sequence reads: CASSLFPGNKEQYF. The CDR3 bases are TGTGCCAGCAGCCTATTTCCGGGGAATAAGGAGCAGTACTTC.